This TCR beta chain is drawn from a study of beta chain features in type 1 diabetes. Trimming removed 4 bases from V and 2 bases from J; junction bases left unmatched: 11. Germline V gene sequence: CDR1 SNHLY, CDR2 FYNNEI. The CDR3 is 18 residues long. Of the isolated RNA, all was reverse transcribed, and so the sequenced material was expressed TCRB transcripts. The assay was immunoSEQ multiplex PCR, and TCRdb's table has in-frame clones only and misses some. The table has about 330,000 clones, approximately 9.9% seen once. This clone was recorded a few times. Its target is not known. Study outcomes and limitations: People with Type 1 diabetes carried modestly yet significantly shorter TCRB CDR3s in all four CD4+ subsets. PCR might preferentially amplify shorter templates, equally in patients and controls.

The clonotype was recovered from a woman aged 30 to 39 in good health. The sample comprised naive CD4+ T cells from blood. This rearrangement joins TRBV2 to TRBJ2-3, with 11 nucleotides matching TRBD2. In DNA form, the CDR3 reads TGTGCCAGCAGTGGATTGGGACTAGCGGTCCCTGACACAGATACGCAGTATTTT. Amino acid sequence: CASSGLGLAVPDTDTQYF.